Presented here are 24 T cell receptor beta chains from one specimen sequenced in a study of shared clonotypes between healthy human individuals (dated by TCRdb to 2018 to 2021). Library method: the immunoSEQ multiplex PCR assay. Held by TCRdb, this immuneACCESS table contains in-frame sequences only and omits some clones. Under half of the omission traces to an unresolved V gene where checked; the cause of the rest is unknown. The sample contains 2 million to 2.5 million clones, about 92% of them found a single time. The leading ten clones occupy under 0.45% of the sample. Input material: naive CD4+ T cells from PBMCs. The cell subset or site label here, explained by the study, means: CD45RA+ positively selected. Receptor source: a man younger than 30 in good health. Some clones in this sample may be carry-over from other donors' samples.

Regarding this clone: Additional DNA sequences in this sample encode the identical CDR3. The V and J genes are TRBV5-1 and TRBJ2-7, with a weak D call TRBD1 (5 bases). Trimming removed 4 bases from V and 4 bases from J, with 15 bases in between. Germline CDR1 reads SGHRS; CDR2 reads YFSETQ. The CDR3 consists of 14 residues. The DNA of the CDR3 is TGCGCCAGCAGCCGCCAGACAGAGACGTACGAGCAGTACTTC. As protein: CASSRQTETYEQYF.

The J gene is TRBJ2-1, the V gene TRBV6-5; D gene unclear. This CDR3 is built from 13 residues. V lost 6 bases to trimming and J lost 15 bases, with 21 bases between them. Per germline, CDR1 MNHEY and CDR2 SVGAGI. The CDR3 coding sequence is TGTGCCAGCAGCCCCGAGGCCACCCATTGGGGGTTCTTC. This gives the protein CASSPEATHWGFF.

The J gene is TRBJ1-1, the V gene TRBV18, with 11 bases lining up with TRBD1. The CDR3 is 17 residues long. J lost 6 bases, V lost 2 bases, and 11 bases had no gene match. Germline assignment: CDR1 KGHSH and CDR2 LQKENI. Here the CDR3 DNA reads TGTGCCAGCTCACCATTGTGGACAGGGGGCGATTCCCCTGAAGCTTTCTTT. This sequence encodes CASSPLWTGGDSPEAFF.

DNA for the CDR3: TGTGCCAGCAGCCAAGAGGGGGACTACGGGGAGACCCAGTACTTC. Protein sequence: CASSQEGDYGETQYF. The rearrangement uses TRBV4-2 and TRBJ2-5; 7 bases agree with TRBD2. V lost 0 bases and J lost 5; bases outside the gene matches: 6. This CDR3 comprises 15 residues. CDR1 is LGHNA and CDR2 is YNFKEQ in the germline V gene.

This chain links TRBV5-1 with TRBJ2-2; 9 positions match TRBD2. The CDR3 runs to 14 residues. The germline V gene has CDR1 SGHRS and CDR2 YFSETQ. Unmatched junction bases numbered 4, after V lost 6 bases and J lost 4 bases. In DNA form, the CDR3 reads TGCGCCAGCACTCGACTAGCGGCCACCGGGGAGCTGTTTTTT. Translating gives CASTRLAATGELFF.

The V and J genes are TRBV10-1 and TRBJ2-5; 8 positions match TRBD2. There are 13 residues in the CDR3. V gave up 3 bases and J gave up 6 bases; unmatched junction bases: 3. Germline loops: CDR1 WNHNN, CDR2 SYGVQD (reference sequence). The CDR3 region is CASSDQRGKTQYF. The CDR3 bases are TGCGCCAGCAGTGACCAGCGGGGGAAGACCCAGTACTTC.

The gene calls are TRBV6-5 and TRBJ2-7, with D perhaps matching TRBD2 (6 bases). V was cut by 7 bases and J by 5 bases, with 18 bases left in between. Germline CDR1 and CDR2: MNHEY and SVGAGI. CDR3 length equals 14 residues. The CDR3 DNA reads TGTGCCAGCAAAGACGGTGGGAGGTGGGACGAGCAGTACTTC. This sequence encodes CASKDGGRWDEQYF.

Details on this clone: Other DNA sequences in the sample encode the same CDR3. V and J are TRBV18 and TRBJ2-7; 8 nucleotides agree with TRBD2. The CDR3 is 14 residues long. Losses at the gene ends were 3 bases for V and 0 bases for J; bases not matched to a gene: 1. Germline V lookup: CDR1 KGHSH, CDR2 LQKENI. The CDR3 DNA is TGTGCCAGCTCACCCGGGACTAGCTCCTACGAGCAGTACTTC. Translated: CASSPGTSSYEQYF.

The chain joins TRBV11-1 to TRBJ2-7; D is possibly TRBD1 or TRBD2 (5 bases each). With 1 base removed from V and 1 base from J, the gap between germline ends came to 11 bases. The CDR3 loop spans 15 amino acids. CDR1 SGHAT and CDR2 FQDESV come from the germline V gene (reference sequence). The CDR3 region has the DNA TGTGCCAGCAGCTTAGAGAGGGACCCGTCCTACGAGCAGTACTTC. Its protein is CASSLERDPSYEQYF. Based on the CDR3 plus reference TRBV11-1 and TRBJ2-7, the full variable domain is EAEVAQSPRYKITEKSQAVAFWCDPISGHATLYWYRQILGQGPELLVQFQDESVVDDSQLPKDRFSAERLKGVDSTLKIQPAELGDSAMYLCASSLERDPSYEQYFGPGTRLTVT.

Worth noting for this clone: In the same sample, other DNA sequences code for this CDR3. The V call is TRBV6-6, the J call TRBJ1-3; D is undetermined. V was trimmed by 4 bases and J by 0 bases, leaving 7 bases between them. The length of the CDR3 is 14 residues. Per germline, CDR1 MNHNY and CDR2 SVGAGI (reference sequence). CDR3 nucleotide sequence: TGTGCCAGCAGTTTAGGAGGCTCTGGAAACACCATATATTTT. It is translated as CASSLGGSGNTIYF.

The CDR3 DNA follows: TGTGCCAGCAGTGAACGACGGGAAGAGACCCAGTACTTC. The encoded protein is CASSERREETQYF. V is TRBV2 and J is TRBJ2-5; D not resolved. V dropped 2 bases and J dropped 3 bases, with 7 bases sitting between them. The length of the CDR3 is 13 residues. Germline assignment: CDR1 SNHLY and CDR2 FYNNEI.

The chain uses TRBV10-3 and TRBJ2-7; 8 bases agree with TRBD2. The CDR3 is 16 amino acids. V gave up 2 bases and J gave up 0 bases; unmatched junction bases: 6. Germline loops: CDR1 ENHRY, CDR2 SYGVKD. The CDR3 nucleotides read TGTGCCATCAGTGAGCCTCTAGCGGGTCTCTCCTACGAGCAGTACTTC. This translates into CAISEPLAGLSYEQYF.

The CDR3 reads CASSPQSSGNTIYF. The CDR3 DNA is TGTGCCAGTAGCCCCCAGAGCTCTGGAAACACCATATATTTT. V is TRBV19 and J is TRBJ1-3; D gene ambiguous. V lost 6 bases to trimming and J lost 0 bases, with 9 bases between them. The CDR3 is made up of 14 amino acids. Germline V gives CDR1 LNHDA, CDR2 SQIVND (reference sequence).

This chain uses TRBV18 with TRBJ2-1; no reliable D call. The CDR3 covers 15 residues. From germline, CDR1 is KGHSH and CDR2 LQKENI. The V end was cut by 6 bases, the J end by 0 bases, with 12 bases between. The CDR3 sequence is CASSAKGRSYNEQFF. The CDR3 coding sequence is TGTGCCAGCTCCGCGAAGGGCCGCTCCTACAATGAGCAGTTCTTC.

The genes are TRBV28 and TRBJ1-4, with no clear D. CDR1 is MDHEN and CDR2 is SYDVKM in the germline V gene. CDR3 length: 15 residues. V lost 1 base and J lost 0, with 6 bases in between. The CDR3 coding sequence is TGTGCCAGCAGTTTATTCAGAGCAACTAATGAAAAACTGTTTTTT. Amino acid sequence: CASSLFRATNEKLFF. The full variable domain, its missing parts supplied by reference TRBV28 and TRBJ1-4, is DVKVTQSSRYLVKRTGEKVFLECVQDMDHENMFWYRQDPGLGLRLIYFSYDVKMKEKGDIPEGYSVSREKKERFSLILESASTNQTSMYLCASSLFRATNEKLFFGSGTQLSVL.

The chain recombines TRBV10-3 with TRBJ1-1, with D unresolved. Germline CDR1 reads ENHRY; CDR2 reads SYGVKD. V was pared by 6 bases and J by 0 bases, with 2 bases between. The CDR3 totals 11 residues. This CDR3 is CAIRLNTEAFF. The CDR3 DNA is TGTGCCATCAGACTGAACACTGAAGCTTTCTTT.

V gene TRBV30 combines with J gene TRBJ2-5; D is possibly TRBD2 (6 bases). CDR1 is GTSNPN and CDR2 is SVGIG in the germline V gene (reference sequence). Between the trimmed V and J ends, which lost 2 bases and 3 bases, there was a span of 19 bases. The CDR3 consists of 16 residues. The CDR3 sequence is CAWSPWGRTGEETQYF. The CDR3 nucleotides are TGTGCCTGGAGTCCCTGGGGAAGGACGGGGGAAGAGACCCAGTACTTC.

CDR3 residues: CASSVGPPLTDTQYF. Written as DNA, the CDR3 is TGTGCCAGCAGCGTAGGACCCCCTCTCACAGATACGCAGTATTTT. The chain employs TRBV9 and TRBJ2-3; D gene uncertain. Germline V gene lookup returns CDR1 SGDLS and CDR2 YYNGEE. With 0 bases removed from V and 2 bases from J, the gap between germline ends came to 10 bases. This CDR3 spans 15 amino acids.

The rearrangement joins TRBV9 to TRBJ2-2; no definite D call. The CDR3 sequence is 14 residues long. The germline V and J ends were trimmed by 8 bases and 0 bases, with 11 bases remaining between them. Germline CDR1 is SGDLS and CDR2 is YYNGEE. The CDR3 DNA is TGTGCCAGTCAGAAGACGGCGAACACCGGGGAGCTGTTTTTT. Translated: CASQKTANTGELFF. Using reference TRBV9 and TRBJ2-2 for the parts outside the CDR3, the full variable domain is DSGVTQTPKHLITATGQRVTLRCSPRSGDLSVYWYQQSLDQGLQFLIQYYNGEERAKGNILERFSAQQFPDLHSELNLSSLELGDSALYFCASQKTANTGELFFGEGSRLTVL.

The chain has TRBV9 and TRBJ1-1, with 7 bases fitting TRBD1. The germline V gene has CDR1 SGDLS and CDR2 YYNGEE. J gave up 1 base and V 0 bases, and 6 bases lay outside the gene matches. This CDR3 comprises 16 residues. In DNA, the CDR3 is TGTGCCAGCAGCGTAGCAGAGGGACAGACGAACACTGAAGCTTTCTTT. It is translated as CASSVAEGQTNTEAFF. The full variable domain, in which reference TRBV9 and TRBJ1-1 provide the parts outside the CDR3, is DSGVTQTPKHLITATGQRVTLRCSPRSGDLSVYWYQQSLDQGLQFLIQYYNGEERAKGNILERFSAQQFPDLHSELNLSSLELGDSALYFCASSVAEGQTNTEAFFGQGTRLTVV.

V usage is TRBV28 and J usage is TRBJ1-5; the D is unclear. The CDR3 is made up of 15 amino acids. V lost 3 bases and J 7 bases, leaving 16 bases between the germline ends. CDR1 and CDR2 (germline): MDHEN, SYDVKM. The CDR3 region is CASSFRWQAGQPQHF. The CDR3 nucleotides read TGTGCCAGCAGTTTTCGTTGGCAGGCGGGCCAGCCCCAGCATTTT.

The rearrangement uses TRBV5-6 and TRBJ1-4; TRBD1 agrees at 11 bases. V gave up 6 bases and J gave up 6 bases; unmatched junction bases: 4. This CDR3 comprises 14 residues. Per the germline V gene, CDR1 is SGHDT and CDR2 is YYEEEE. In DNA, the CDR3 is TGTGCCAGCACCTCGGGACAGGGGGATGAAAAACTGTTTTTT. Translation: CASTSGQGDEKLFF.

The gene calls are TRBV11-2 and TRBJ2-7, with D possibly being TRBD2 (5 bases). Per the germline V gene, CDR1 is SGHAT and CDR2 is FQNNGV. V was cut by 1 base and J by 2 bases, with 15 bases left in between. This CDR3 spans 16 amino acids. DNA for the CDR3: TGTGCCAGCAGCTTAGGGGGTAGCGAGGGCCCCTACGAGCAGTACTTC. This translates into CASSLGGSEGPYEQYF.

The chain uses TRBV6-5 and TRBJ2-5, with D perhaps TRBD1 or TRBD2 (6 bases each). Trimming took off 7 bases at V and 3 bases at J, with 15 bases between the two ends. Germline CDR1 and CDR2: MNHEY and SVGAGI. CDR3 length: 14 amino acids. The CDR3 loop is CASTPWGAKETQYF. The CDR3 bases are TGTGCCAGCACCCCATGGGGGGCGAAAGAGACCCAGTACTTC.